Listed below are T cell receptor beta chains from one sample, sequenced in a study of beta chain features in type 1 diabetes. Clones were sequenced by immunoSEQ multiplex PCR, and TCRdb holds only the in-frame ones, with some missing. The sample consists of 200,000 to 250,000 clones, roughly a tenth of them appearing once. The specimen sequenced was central memory CD4+ T cells from blood. The receptor source for this set is a man between 18 and 35 years old in good health. Both conserved end residues are part of each CDR3. The D gene is left open where the match is weak. Not every row has a clone size; where given, it reads once, few, many or a size class.

clone_size	j_call	d_call	v_call	cdr3_aa	cdr3_nt
NA	TRBJ1-1	NA	TRBV7-2	CASTSQGGVNTEAFF	TGTGCCAGCACCTCCCAAGGAGGGGTGAACACTGAAGCTTTCTTT
many	TRBJ2-3	NA	TRBV2	CASNRGYRDTQYF	TGTGCCAGCAACCGAGGGTATAGGGATACGCAGTATTTT
NA	TRBJ2-5	NA	TRBV19	CASSGQGRETQYF	TGTGCCAGTAGTGGGCAGGGTAGGGAGACCCAGTACTTC
few	TRBJ2-7	TRBD2	TRBV5-4	CASSSGLAGGGGYEQYF	TGTGCCAGCAGCTCGGGACTAGCGGGAGGGGGCGGCTACGAGCAGTACTTC
few	TRBJ2-7	NA	TRBV9	CASSVDNYEQYF	TGTGCCAGCAGCGTAGACAATTACGAGCAGTACTTC
few	TRBJ2-3	NA	TRBV29-1	CSVREGADTQYF	TGCAGCGTTAGGGAGGGGGCAGATACGCAGTATTTT
few	TRBJ2-1	NA	TRBV7-3	CASRLGGLGNEQFF	TGTGCCAGCAGGTTAGGAGGATTGGGCAATGAGCAGTTCTTC
few	TRBJ2-1	NA	TRBV6-4	CASTAGTKNYNEQFF	TGTGCCAGTACCGCCGGGACCAAGAACTACAATGAGCAGTTCTTC
NA	TRBJ2-3	NA	TRBV29-1	CSVLSGADTQYF	TGCAGCGTTCTCTCCGGCGCAGATACGCAGTATTTT
NA	TRBJ2-7	NA	TRBV7-8	CASSLMRRDHEQYF	TGTGCCAGCAGCTTAATGAGGCGGGATCACGAGCAGTACTTC
few	TRBJ2-5	NA	TRBV25-1	CASGNLRETQYF	TGTGCCAGCGGAAACCTCCGGGAGACCCAGTACTTC
NA	TRBJ2-5	TRBD1	TRBV5-1	CASSLGDRGVETQYF	TGCGCCAGCAGCTTGGGAGACAGGGGTGTTGAGACCCAGTACTTC
NA	TRBJ1-5	TRBD1	TRBV10-3	CATDRGGNQPQHF	TGTGCCACTGACAGGGGGGGCAATCAGCCCCAGCATTTT
few	TRBJ1-2	NA	TRBV4-3	CASSQNLGLEGYTF	TGCGCCAGCAGCCAAAATCTGGGGTTGGAGGGCTACACCTTC
many	TRBJ1-1	NA	TRBV29-1	CSVVPGNTEAFF	TGCAGCGTTGTGCCAGGGAACACTGAAGCTTTCTTT
few	TRBJ1-1	TRBD1	TRBV29-1	CSVGKGASEAFF	TGCAGCGTTGGTAAGGGGGCGTCTGAAGCTTTCTTT
few	TRBJ2-7	NA	TRBV4-2	CASSQDYVSSYEQYF	TGTGCCAGCAGCCAAGATTACGTCTCCTCCTACGAGCAGTACTTC
few	TRBJ1-1	NA	TRBV2	CASSVTGVWTEAFF	TGTGCCAGCAGCGTGACAGGTGTCTGGACTGAAGCTTTCTTT
NA	TRBJ1-5	NA	TRBV27	CASSFTKGQPQHF	TGTGCCAGCAGTTTCACAAAGGGGCAGCCCCAGCATTTT
NA	TRBJ1-1	NA	TRBV7-2	CASSLSSVLMAASNTEAFF	TGTGCCAGCAGCTTAAGTTCGGTTTTGATGGCAGCCAGCAACACTGAAGCTTTCTTT
NA	TRBJ1-2	NA	TRBV5-1	CASMQGLSNYGYTF	TGCGCCAGCATGCAGGGACTCTCTAACTATGGCTACACCTTC
NA	TRBJ1-2	NA	TRBV30	CASTVWGFGYTF	TGTGCCTCGACTGTCTGGGGATTTGGCTACACCTTC
few	TRBJ2-6	NA	TRBV4-3	CASSLAGSGANVLTF	TGCGCCAGCAGCCTCGCGGGGTCTGGGGCCAACGTCCTGACTTTC
NA	TRBJ2-1	NA	TRBV7-9	CASSPRTSISYNEQFF	TGTGCCAGCAGCCCCCGAACTAGCATTTCCTACAATGAGCAGTTCTTC
few	TRBJ2-7	TRBD2	TRBV5-1	CASKLAGGPGEQYF	TGCGCCAGCAAACTAGCGGGAGGGCCGGGCGAGCAGTACTTC
NA	TRBJ2-7	TRBD2	TRBV11-3	CASSFSGSSDEQYF	TGTGCCAGCAGCTTTAGCGGGAGCTCAGACGAGCAGTACTTC
few	TRBJ2-5	NA	TRBV12-5	CASGLEDRGGETQYF	TGTGCTAGTGGTTTGGAGGATCGGGGCGGAGAGACCCAGTACTTC
few	TRBJ2-7	NA	TRBV6-1	CASRLGHLYEQYF	TGTGCCAGCAGACTCGGACACCTCTACGAGCAGTACTTC
NA	TRBJ2-5	TRBD1	TRBV5-1	CASSLAGTGEETQYF	TGCGCCAGCAGCTTGGCCGGGACAGGGGAAGAGACCCAGTACTTC
few	TRBJ2-7	NA	TRBV6-5	CASYRADSYEQYF	TGTGCCAGCTACCGGGCCGACTCCTACGAGCAGTACTTC
NA	TRBJ2-3	NA	TRBV5-1	CASSLEGTDTQYF	TGCGCCAGCAGCTTAGAGGGCACAGATACGCAGTATTTT
NA	TRBJ2-7	TRBD1	TRBV28	CASSPDRGYEQYF	TGTGCCAGCAGTCCCGACAGGGGCTACGAGCAGTACTTC
few	TRBJ2-2	NA	TRBV6-1	CASKTGQINTGELFF	TGTGCCAGCAAGACTGGACAGATAAACACCGGGGAGCTGTTTTTT
few	TRBJ2-7	TRBD2	TRBV9	CASSGQRESNYEQYF	TGTGCCAGCAGCGGGCAGCGGGAGAGCAACTACGAGCAGTACTTC